This T cell receptor (beta chain) originates from a study of cytomegalovirus exposure and HLA in healthy donors. In the PCR, 60 Vbeta and 13 Jbeta primers were used. TCRdb's table, derived via immunoSEQ multiplex PCR, lists solely in-frame clones and lacks some. The sample lists some 100,000 clones; less than 85% were seen once. The V gene's germline CDR1 is SGHDT and CDR2 YYEEEE. V was cut by 3 bases and J by 6 bases, with 13 bases left in between. CDR3 length: 13 residues. Findings and limits, study-wide: Among CMV-associated TCR beta chains, most appeared HLA-restricted in a later analysis. Per a prior analysis, the majority of TCR beta V segments were productive roughly 87% or roughly 30% of the time.

Nominally healthy donors provided the samples, though records likely missed some immune exposures. Details on this clone: What it binds is not known.

This rearrangement joins TRBV5-6 to TRBJ2-7; TRBD2 might be the D (5 bases). This clonotype was sampled from a man aged 18 to 35 in good health and CMV-seronegative. The sample was PBMCs. This chain's CDR3 is CASSSRRIIEQYF. As DNA, the CDR3 is TGTGCCAGCAGCTCGCGGAGGATCATCGAGCAGTACTTC.